This TCR beta chain was obtained from a study of CD8+CD57+ T cells in acquired aplastic anemia. Turning to the study itself: CD4+ and CD8+ cells, once sorted, gave DNA averaging approximately 3 ug.

The template for TCR beta VDJ and CDR3 sequence profiling was genomic DNA. TCRdb used MiXCR to reprocess the reads, holding one entry per CDR3 protein. Among some 42,000 distinct CDR3 sequences listed, around 63% were seen once. The CDR3 spans 12 residues. Germline lookup yields CDR1 SNHLY and CDR2 FYNNEI. Study-wide results and limits: The number of CD8+ CDR3 sequences shared by patients and controls was roughly 30.

The sample holds one count of this clonotype. The antigen is unknown. The junction differs from germline at one of its ends, possibly a read error. The source is a human donor in good health, serving as a control. Specimen: sorted CD4+, CD8+, or CD8+CD57+ T cells (not recorded which) from PBMCs. The gene calls are TRBV2 and TRBJ2-5; D is perhaps TRBD2 (6 bases). The CDR3 here is CASSPSVGTQYF. CDR3 in DNA: TGCGCCAGCAGCCCTAGCGTAGGGACCCAGTACTTC.